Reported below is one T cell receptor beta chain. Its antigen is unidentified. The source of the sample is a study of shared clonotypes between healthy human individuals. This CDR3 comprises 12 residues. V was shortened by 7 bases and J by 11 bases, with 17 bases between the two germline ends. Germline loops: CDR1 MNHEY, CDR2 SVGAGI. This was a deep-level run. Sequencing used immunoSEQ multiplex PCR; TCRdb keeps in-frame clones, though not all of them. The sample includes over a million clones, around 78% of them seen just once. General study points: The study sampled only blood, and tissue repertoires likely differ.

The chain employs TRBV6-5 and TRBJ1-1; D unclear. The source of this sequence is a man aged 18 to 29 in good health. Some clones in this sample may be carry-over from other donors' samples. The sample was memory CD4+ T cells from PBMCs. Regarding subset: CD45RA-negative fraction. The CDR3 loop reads CASTAALGNAFF. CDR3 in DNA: TGTGCCAGCACCGCCGCCTTGGGGAATGCTTTCTTT.